The clone carrying this T cell receptor (beta chain) was recorded once. The antigen is not known. This sample is part of a study of cytomegalovirus exposure and HLA in healthy donors. At the level of the study: Membership in the Caucasian-associated ancestry cluster was found for 65% to 85% of 398 genotyped donors. General study points: HLA alleles showed associations with 16,951 TCR beta sequences in a later analysis, at a 0.05 false discovery rate.

60 Vbeta and 13 Jbeta primers were used in PCR. Assay used: immunoSEQ multiplex PCR; TCRdb lists only in-frame clones, some missing. In the table there are around 140,000 clones, 82% of which are singletons. This CDR3 has 15 residues. The V gene's germline CDR1 is LNHNV and CDR2 YYDKDF (reference sequence). Losses at the gene ends were 3 bases for V and 7 bases for J; bases not matched to a gene: 8. The source of this sequence is a man aged 25-45 years in good health and CMV-seropositive. The sequencing sample was made of PBMCs. This chain joins TRBV15 and TRBJ2-1; 8 nucleotides match TRBD1. For the CDR3, the DNA is TGTGCCACCAGCAGCCGACAGGGGATGTGGAATGAGCAGTTCTTC. It codes for CATSSRQGMWNEQFF.